These 23 T cell receptor beta chains share one sample of origin, sequenced in a study of cytomegalovirus exposure and HLA in healthy donors. Primers for the PCR totalled 60 Vbeta and 13 Jbeta. Clones were sequenced by immunoSEQ multiplex PCR, and TCRdb holds only the in-frame ones, with some missing. The sample carries 85,000 to 130,000 clones, 65% to 85% recorded once. The sample taken for sequencing was PBMCs. Receptors were obtained from a male donor in good health and CMV-seropositive.

This clone was seen only a few times. The chain couples TRBV27 to TRBJ2-7; TRBD2 agrees at 13 bases. This CDR3 spans 19 amino acids. Germline CDR1 MNHEY, CDR2 SMNVEV (reference sequence). V was pared by 5 bases and J by 1 base, with 14 bases of the junction left unmatched. In DNA, the CDR3 is TGTGCCAGCAGTCCGCGGACTAGCGGGAGTTCCCTGGGGTCCTACGAGCAGTACTTC. This translates into CASSPRTSGSSLGSYEQYF.

V and J are TRBV5-6 and TRBJ2-4, with TRBD2 identical over 12 bases. CDR3 length equals 17 residues. Trimming removed 5 bases from V and 2 bases from J; junction bases left unmatched: 8. Germline CDR1 reads SGHDT; CDR2 reads YYEEEE. The CDR3 sequence is CASSLAGLAGSKNIQYF. The DNA for the CDR3 is TGTGCCAGCAGTTTAGCCGGACTAGCGGGGTCCAAAAACATTCAGTACTTC.

This chain uses TRBV7-3 with TRBJ2-2; 11 positions match TRBD2. Looked up from germline, CDR1 is SGHTA and CDR2 is FQGTGA. Trimming took 5 bases from V and 1 from J; bases not matched to a gene: 6. The CDR3 extends over 17 amino acids. CDR3 protein: CASSPSGLAVNTGELFF. The CDR3 bases are TGTGCCAGCAGCCCCTCGGGACTAGCGGTGAACACCGGGGAGCTGTTTTTT.

The rearrangement links TRBV19 to TRBJ1-1; 8 positions match TRBD1. Germline CDR1 is LNHDA and CDR2 is SQIVND (reference sequence). The CDR3 is 16 residues long. J lost 4 bases, V lost 7 bases, and 14 bases had no gene match. CDR3 in amino acids: CASKSTERQGTTEAFF. Written as DNA, the CDR3 is TGTGCCAGTAAATCGACTGAAAGACAGGGGACCACTGAAGCTTTCTTT.

In the case of this clone: Compared with germline, one end of the junction differs, possibly owing to a read error. The chain has TRBV5-1 and TRBJ2-7; TRBD2 might be the D (5 bases). The CDR3 extends over 13 amino acids. From germline, CDR1 is SGHRS and CDR2 YFSETQ. CDR3 sequence: CASSLEAGRADSF. The CDR3 nucleotides read TGCGCCAGCAGCTTGGAAGCAGGACGAGCGGATAGCTTC.

The chain joins TRBV5-4 to TRBJ2-3, with 7 bases that match TRBD2. Germline V lookup: CDR1 SGHNT, CDR2 YYREEE (reference sequence). This CDR3 has 16 amino acids. V was pared by 3 bases and J by 2 bases, with 9 bases of the junction left unmatched. CDR3 bases: TGTGCCAGCAGCTCTAAGCGGGGCAGTCCCACAGATACGCAGTATTTT. Residues: CASSSKRGSPTDTQYF.

J is TRBJ1-1 and V is TRBV28; D is perhaps TRBD1 (5 bases). Germline V gene lookup returns CDR1 MDHEN and CDR2 SYDVKM. Deletions cut 5 bases from V and 2 bases from J, with 9 bases between. This CDR3 contains 13 residues. The CDR3: CASSQTANTEAFF. CDR3 in DNA: TGTGCCAGCAGTCAGACAGCAAACACTGAAGCTTTCTTT.

V gene TRBV4-3 combines with J gene TRBJ2-7; 7 bases are a match to TRBD2. This CDR3 contains 15 residues. V shed 3 bases and J 2 bases; nucleotides not matched to a gene: 7. Germline V gives CDR1 LGHNA, CDR2 YSLEER. The CDR3 nucleotides are TGCGCCAGCAGCCAGACGGTCGGGGGGACCTACGAGCAGTACTTC. This gives the protein CASSQTVGGTYEQYF.

The chain links TRBV27 to TRBJ2-1, with D perhaps matching TRBD2 (5 bases). V was clipped by 5 bases and J by 6 bases, with 11 bases between them. Germline V gene data show CDR1 as MNHEY and CDR2 as SMNVEV (reference sequence). This CDR3 has 13 amino acids. The CDR3 DNA is TGTGCCAGCAGTAAAACTAGTAGCAATGAGCAGTTCTTC. It encodes CASSKTSSNEQFF.

The V gene is TRBV15, the J gene TRBJ2-1, with 7 bases that match TRBD2. This CDR3 is 15 amino acids long. Germline trimming cut 5 bases from V and 0 bases from J; bases unmatched to any gene: 4. In germline, CDR1 is LNHNV, CDR2 YYDKDF (reference sequence). DNA of the CDR3: TGTGCCACCAGCGGGGGGGGGATCTCCTACAATGAGCAGTTCTTC. It translates to CATSGGGISYNEQFF.

The rearrangement joins TRBV2 to TRBJ2-3; TRBD2 matches at 11 bases. The CDR3 is 14 amino acids. The germline gives CDR1 SNHLY, CDR2 FYNNEI. V shed 7 bases and J 4 bases; nucleotides not matched to a gene: 4. CDR3 in amino acids: CASKLAGVPDTQYF. Written as DNA, the CDR3 is TGTGCCAGCAAACTAGCGGGAGTGCCAGATACGCAGTATTTT.

Only a few counts were recorded for this clone. J is TRBJ1-2 and V is TRBV7-9, with TRBD1 as a possible D gene (6 bases). The CDR3 has 15 amino acids. V dropped 1 base and J dropped 2 bases, with 11 bases sitting between them. The germline CDR1 and CDR2 sequences are SEHNR and FQNEAQ (reference sequence). Here the CDR3 DNA reads TGTGCCAGCAGCTTAGATCAGGGGCTGAACTATGGCTACACCTTC. Translation: CASSLDQGLNYGYTF.

V is TRBV5-1 and J is TRBJ1-1, with D tentatively TRBD1 (6 bases). Germline CDR1 SGHRS, CDR2 YFSETQ. Trimming took 4 bases from V and 1 from J, leaving 17 bases between them. The CDR3 sequence is 16 residues long. The DNA for the CDR3 is TGCGCCAGCAGCCCCCTCCGGACAGCCCAGAACACTGAAGCTTTCTTT. Amino acid sequence: CASSPLRTAQNTEAFF. Filled out from reference TRBV5-1 and TRBJ1-1, the complete variable domain reads KAGVTQTPRYLIKTRGQQVTLSCSPISGHRSVSWYQQTPGQGLQFLFEYFSETQRNKGNFPGRFSGRQFSNSRSEMNVSTLELGDSALYLCASSPLRTAQNTEAFFGQGTRLTVV.

This chain links TRBV5-4 with TRBJ2-7; D remains unclear. V was pared by 3 bases and J by 0 bases, with 16 bases between. In germline, CDR1 is SGHNT, CDR2 YYREEE (reference sequence). The CDR3 runs 16 residues. The DNA of the CDR3 is TGTGCCAGCAGCTCTGCGACCCGACGGGTCTCCTACGAGCAGTACTTC. Encoded protein: CASSSATRRVSYEQYF.

This chain links TRBV9 with TRBJ1-3, with D possibly being TRBD1 (6 bases). V was clipped by 4 bases and J by 4 bases, with 24 bases between them. This CDR3 has 18 residues. Germline CDR1 SGDLS, CDR2 YYNGEE. In nucleotides, the CDR3 is TGTGCCAGCAGCCGCCCTGGACAGAACCCAAGGGGGGGAAACACCATATATTTT. It yields the protein CASSRPGQNPRGGNTIYF.

This clone was detected only once. V is TRBV9 and J is TRBJ1-4; 7 positions agree with TRBD1. CDR1 and CDR2 (germline): SGDLS, YYNGEE. V shed 7 bases and J 5 bases; nucleotides not matched to a gene: 8. The CDR3 length is 14 residues. CDR3 DNA: TGTGCCAGCCGGAGAGACAGGGACAATGAAAAACTGTTTTTT. Translation gives CASRRDRDNEKLFF. The whole variable domain, remainder taken from reference TRBV9 and TRBJ1-4, is DSGVTQTPKHLITATGQRVTLRCSPRSGDLSVYWYQQSLDQGLQFLIQYYNGEERAKGNILERFSAQQFPDLHSELNLSSLELGDSALYFCASRRDRDNEKLFFGSGTQLSVL.

This clone was observed a handful of times. The CDR3 nucleotides read TGTGCCATCAGTGAGTCGGACAGGGCTGCCTACGAGCAGTACTTC. It translates to CAISESDRAAYEQYF. The V call is TRBV10-3, the J call TRBJ2-7; TRBD1 matches 8 bases. CDR3 length: 15 amino acids. Germline CDR1 reads ENHRY; CDR2 reads SYGVKD. The V segment lost 0 bases and the J segment 2 bases; nucleotides outside the gene matches: 3.

The chain employs TRBV28 and TRBJ2-7, with 12 bases lining up with TRBD1. The CDR3 contains 17 residues. Germline lookup yields CDR1 MDHEN and CDR2 SYDVKM. V trimming: 10 bases; J trimming: 3 bases; junction bases outside the gene matches: 16. The CDR3: CATVPPLGTGGIYEQYF. As DNA, the CDR3 is TGTGCCACCGTCCCCCCTCTCGGGACAGGGGGCATCTACGAGCAGTACTTC.

This clone turned up a few times. The CDR3 sequence: CASSEPKDSSTGELFF. DNA of the CDR3: TGTGCCAGCAGTGAACCCAAGGACAGCTCCACCGGGGAGCTGTTTTTT. The chain carries TRBV6-1 and TRBJ2-2, with D possibly TRBD1 on 6 matching bases. V was cut by 2 bases and J by 4 bases, with 14 bases left in between. CDR3 length: 16 residues. Per the germline V gene, CDR1 is MNHNS and CDR2 is SASEGT.

The genes are TRBV6-5 and TRBJ2-4; weak D call: TRBD2 (5 bases). With 2 bases removed from V and 6 bases from J, the gap between germline ends came to 8 bases. CDR3 length: 13 residues. The germline gives CDR1 MNHEY, CDR2 SVGAGI. DNA for the CDR3: TGTGCCAGCAGTTACGGGAGAGGAAACATTCAGTACTTC. This sequence encodes CASSYGRGNIQYF.

V usage is TRBV6-5 and J usage is TRBJ2-5; possible D gene TRBD2, 6 bases. The CDR3 extends over 13 amino acids. V lost 6 bases, J lost 2 bases, and 10 bases lay in between. Germline values: CDR1 MNHEY, CDR2 SVGAGI. The CDR3 protein is CASRAAGQETQYF. CDR3 sequence (DNA): TGTGCCAGCAGGGCGGCGGGACAAGAGACCCAGTACTTC.

This chain joins TRBV5-6 and TRBJ2-3; 10 nucleotides match TRBD1. J was trimmed by 2 bases and V by 4 bases; bases with no gene match: 7. The germline V gene encodes CDR1 SGHDT and CDR2 YYEEEE. This CDR3 is 16 amino acids long. This CDR3 reads CASSPGTGAATDTQYF. CDR3 in DNA: TGTGCCAGCAGCCCCGGGACAGGGGCGGCCACAGATACGCAGTATTTT.

This chain joins TRBV28 and TRBJ1-5; the D is unclear. There are 15 residues in the CDR3. Trimming removed 1 base at V and 4 bases at J, with 11 bases between. From germline, CDR1 is MDHEN and CDR2 SYDVKM. CDR3 loop: CASSLSFGRNQPQHF. In DNA form, the CDR3 reads TGTGCCAGCAGTTTATCTTTCGGGAGGAATCAGCCCCAGCATTTT.